One and the same sample provided the 21 T cell receptor beta chains below, sequenced in a study of metastatic and nonmetastatic thyroid tumors. MiXCR was used by TCRdb to re-call the PCR reads. The table has some 93,000 clones, roughly 13% seen once. No patient had received any treatment before thyroid surgery. Sequenced sample: blood. The source of these receptors is a female donor with papillary thyroid cancer or a benign thyroid nodule (not recorded which). Some clones in this sample may be carry-over from other donors' samples.

This clone was recorded many times. The gene calls are TRBV6-1 and TRBJ2-7, with TRBD2 matching over 8 bases. CDR1 is MNHNS and CDR2 is SASEGT in the germline V gene. CDR3 length: 13 amino acids. V lost 7 bases to trimming and J lost 7 bases; unmatched junction nucleotides: 9. CDR3 region: CASTVREGGEQYF. The CDR3 nucleotides are TGTGCCAGCACTGTACGGGAGGGGGGGGAGCAGTACTTC.

This clone was observed at least ten times. The rearrangement joins TRBV20-1 to TRBJ1-1, with D maybe TRBD1 (6 bases). V was pared by 2 bases and J by 6 bases, with 10 bases between. The CDR3 sequence is 12 residues long. Germline V lookup: CDR1 DFQATT, CDR2 SNEGSKA (reference sequence). CDR3 in DNA: TGCAGTGCTAGATCGGGGGCCGCTGAAGCTTTCTTT. Its protein is CSARSGAAEAFF.

The sample holds a few counts of this clone. V usage is TRBV7-6 and J usage is TRBJ2-7, with TRBD1 as a possible D gene (6 bases). Germline V gives CDR1 SGHVS, CDR2 FNYEAQ. V lost 5 bases and J 3 bases, leaving 11 bases between the germline ends. CDR3 length: 13 residues. CDR3 in DNA: TGTGCCAGCAGCCCCACAGGGCGCTACGAGCAGTACTTC. This gives the protein CASSPTGRYEQYF.

In this sample, this clone turned up many times. The chain combines TRBV19 with TRBJ1-5, with D perhaps TRBD1 (6 bases). The V gene's germline CDR1 is LNHDA and CDR2 SQIVND (reference sequence). CDR3 length equals 17 residues. V dropped 5 bases and J dropped 0 bases, with 17 bases sitting between them. This CDR3 reads CASSPEHRGASNQPQHF. For the CDR3, the DNA is TGTGCCAGTAGTCCCGAACATCGGGGGGCTAGCAATCAGCCCCAGCATTTT.

At least ten counts were recorded for this clone. The gene calls are TRBV12-3 or TRBV12-4 and TRBJ1-2; D uncertain. Trimming cost V 2 bases and J 4 bases, with 5 bases left between them. The length of the CDR3 is 12 residues. The CDR3 is CASSLHSYGYTF. CDR3 DNA sequence: TGTGCCAGCAGTTTACACTCCTATGGCTACACCTTC.

This clone was detected ten times or more. Other nucleotide sequences in the sample specify the same CDR3. This rearrangement joins TRBV11-2 to TRBJ1-5, with a weak D call TRBD1 (5 bases). With 0 bases removed from V and 2 bases from J, the gap between germline ends came to 8 bases. The CDR3 runs 15 residues. Germline V gene data show CDR1 as SGHAT and CDR2 as FQNNGV. This CDR3 reads CASSLDPGRNQPQHF. CDR3 sequence (DNA): TGTGCCAGCAGCTTAGACCCGGGGCGCAATCAGCCCCAGCATTTT.

This clone has a handful of counts. The sample has other DNA sequences that encode this CDR3 too. The chain joins TRBV9 to TRBJ2-7, with TRBD2 as a possible D gene (6 bases). Trimming took off 2 bases at V and 3 bases at J, with 18 bases between the two ends. The CDR3 covers 16 residues. Looked up from germline, CDR1 is SGDLS and CDR2 is YYNGEE. Here the CDR3 reads CASSVEGTSRVYEQYF. In nucleotides, the CDR3 is TGTGCCAGCAGCGTCGAGGGTACTAGCAGAGTCTACGAGCAGTACTTC.

This clone was counted many times. The CDR3 DNA follows: TGTGCCAGCAGTTACCACCCGGCTAGCGGGAGGAGAGAGACCCAGTACTTC. It is translated as CASSYHPASGRRETQYF. V usage is TRBV6-2 or TRBV6-3 and J usage is TRBJ2-5, with 11 bases lining up with TRBD2. This CDR3 is built from 17 residues. The V gene's germline CDR1 is MNHEY and CDR2 SVGEGT. Trimming took 2 bases from V and 4 from J; bases not matched to a gene: 9.

In this sample, this clone turned up many times. The V gene is TRBV20-1, the J gene TRBJ2-3; 9 positions match TRBD2. This CDR3 comprises 14 residues. Trimming cost V 6 bases and J 3 bases; bases outside gene matches: 7. Germline V gene data show CDR1 as DFQATT and CDR2 as SNEGSKA (reference sequence). The DNA of the CDR3 is TGCAGTGCCGGGCTAGCGGGAATAACAGATACGCAGTATTTT. Encoded protein: CSAGLAGITDTQYF.

The rearrangement links TRBV4-2 to TRBJ2-2; 10 nucleotides line up with TRBD2. Germline V gene lookup returns CDR1 LGHNA and CDR2 YNFKEQ. Trimming cost V 4 bases and J 3 bases; bases outside gene matches: 8. The CDR3 is 17 residues long. The DNA of the CDR3 is TGTGCCAGCAGCCCCATAAGCGGGAGGGCCGACACCGGGGAGCTGTTTTTT. It specifies CASSPISGRADTGELFF.

This clone was found many times. A read error may explain this, as a much larger clone is one base away. This chain joins TRBV6-5 and TRBJ1-1; a possible D gene is TRBD1 (5 bases). Trimming removed 4 bases at V and 1 base at J, with 7 bases between. Germline lookup yields CDR1 MNHEY and CDR2 SVGAGI. The CDR3 loop spans 13 amino acids. The CDR3 spells CASSFGGNTEAFF. DNA of the CDR3: TGTGCCAGCAGTTTCGGGGGGAACACTGAAGCTTTCTTT.

This clone was detected ten times or more. The chain uses TRBV5-1 and TRBJ2-7; a weak D match, TRBD1 (5 bases). In germline, CDR1 is SGHRS, CDR2 YFSETQ. The CDR3 has 14 residues. Deletions cut 4 bases from V and 2 bases from J, with 13 bases between. The CDR3 reads CASSLETATYEQYF. CDR3 DNA: TGCGCCAGCAGCCTCGAGACAGCGACCTACGAGCAGTACTTC.

This clone was found many times. Within the sample, other DNA sequences also encode this same CDR3. The rearrangement links TRBV12-3 or TRBV12-4 to TRBJ2-1; D remains unclear. V dropped 0 bases and J dropped 1 base, with 13 bases sitting between them. CDR3 length: 17 residues. The CDR3 spells CASSLALGKRSYNEQFF. The CDR3 DNA sequence: TGTGCCAGCAGTTTAGCGCTGGGGAAGAGGTCCTACAATGAGCAGTTCTTC.

This clone was counted many times. The genes are TRBV5-5 and TRBJ1-2; 11 nucleotides match TRBD1. Looked up from germline, CDR1 is SGHKS and CDR2 is YYEKEE (reference sequence). The CDR3 has 14 residues. J gave up 3 bases and V 3 bases, and 1 base lay outside the gene matches. The CDR3 sequence is CASSWTGGDYGYTF. In DNA form, the CDR3 reads TGTGCCAGCAGCTGGACAGGGGGCGACTATGGCTACACCTTC.

This clone was detected many times. V is TRBV4-2 and J is TRBJ1-1; 7 bases match TRBD1. CDR1 LGHNA and CDR2 YNFKEQ come from the germline V gene. V dropped 6 bases and J dropped 0; count of bases not matched to a gene: 1. The CDR3 runs to 13 residues. CDR3 protein: CASRGQLNTEAFF. The CDR3 DNA follows: TGTGCCAGCAGGGGACAGTTGAACACTGAAGCTTTCTTT.

This clone was recorded many times. As DNA, the CDR3 is TGTGCCAGCAGTCGACAGGCTCTAGTTGCAACTAATGAAAAACTGTTTTTT. Translating it yields CASSRQALVATNEKLFF. This chain uses TRBV6-2 or TRBV6-3 with TRBJ1-4, with a tentative D call TRBD1 (6 bases). Looked up from germline, CDR1 is MNHEY and CDR2 is SVGEGT. V dropped 5 bases and J dropped 0 bases, with 16 bases sitting between them. The CDR3 runs to 17 residues.

This clone was seen at least ten times. V and J are TRBV9 and TRBJ1-6; a weak D match, TRBD1 (5 bases). Germline CDR1 reads SGDLS; CDR2 reads YYNGEE. Trimming left V 0 bases short and J 9 bases short, with 13 bases between. CDR3 length: 15 amino acids. The DNA of the CDR3 is TGTGCCAGCAGCGTAGTTCCGGACACAACTTCACCCCTCCACTTT. Translation: CASSVVPDTTSPLHF. Full variable domain (outside the CDR3, taken from reference TRBV9 and TRBJ1-6): DSGVTQTPKHLITATGQRVTLRCSPRSGDLSVYWYQQSLDQGLQFLIQYYNGEERAKGNILERFSAQQFPDLHSELNLSSLELGDSALYFCASSVVPDTTSPLHFGNGTRLTVT.

This clone came up many times. The rearrangement links TRBV19 to TRBJ1-2; TRBD1 is a possible D gene (6 bases). V lost 5 bases to trimming and J lost 0 bases, with 10 bases between them. The CDR3 loop spans 14 amino acids. Germline lookup yields CDR1 LNHDA and CDR2 SQIVND (reference sequence). This CDR3 reads CASSRTDANYGYTF. The CDR3, as DNA: TGTGCCAGTAGTCGGACAGACGCTAACTATGGCTACACCTTC. The full variable domain, completed using reference TRBV19 and TRBJ1-2, is DGGITQSPKYLFRKEGQNVTLSCEQNLNHDAMYWYRQDPGQGLRLIYYSQIVNDFQKGDIAEGYSVSREKKESFPLTVTSAQKNPTAFYLCASSRTDANYGYTFGSGTRLTVV.

The chain couples TRBV30 to TRBJ2-7; possibly TRBD1 for D (5 bases). In germline, CDR1 is GTSNPN, CDR2 SVGIG (reference sequence). The V gene lost 3 bases and the J gene lost 0 bases, with 15 bases spanning the gap. The CDR3 is 15 amino acids. The CDR3 nucleotides read TGTGCCTGGAGCCCCGCCTCAGGGCTCTCCTACGAGCAGTACTTC. It is translated as CAWSPASGLSYEQYF.

The table lists this clone with many counts. The chain uses TRBV28 and TRBJ2-2; D is uncertain. The CDR3 contains 12 residues. Germline-derived CDR1 and CDR2 are MDHEN and SYDVKM. With 5 bases removed from V and 4 bases from J, the gap between germline ends came to 5 bases. The CDR3, as DNA: TGTGCCAGCAGTACCCTCACCGGGGAGCTGTTTTTT. It codes for CASSTLTGELFF. The variable domain in full, completed from reference TRBV28 and TRBJ2-2, reads DVKVTQSSRYLVKRTGEKVFLECVQDMDHENMFWYRQDPGLGLRLIYFSYDVKMKEKGDIPEGYSVSREKKERFSLILESASTNQTSMYLCASSTLTGELFFGEGSRLTVL.

Details on this clone: A much larger clonotype is one base distant, so this may be a read error. This specimen includes other DNA sequences encoding the same CDR3. This sequence joins TRBV9 and TRBJ2-1; 8 bases line up with TRBD2. The CDR3 totals 15 residues. CDR1 SGDLS and CDR2 YYNGEE come from the germline V gene. The chain's CDR3 is CASSAGSGTADEQFF. The CDR3 nucleotides are TGTGCCAGTAGCGCCGGTAGCGGGACTGCGGATGAGCAGTTCTTC.